This passage covers 17 T cell receptor beta chains from one sample sequenced in a study of blood T cell repertoires in COVID-19. Some clones are missing from TCRdb's copy, which holds only in-frame ones; the method was immunoSEQ multiplex PCR. The sample has approximately 90,000 clones; 75% to 90% are singletons. Material: peripheral blood. The receptors here all came from an older man with acute or convalescent COVID-19.

The rearrangement joins TRBV7-9 to TRBJ1-2; 7 bases are a match to TRBD1. The junction had 9 bases not matched to a gene; V was cut back by 1 base and J by 7 bases. This CDR3 spans 15 amino acids. Germline V gene data show CDR1 as SEHNR and CDR2 as FQNEAQ (reference sequence). The chain's CDR3 is CASSLVGTGAAGYTF. CDR3 in DNA: TGTGCCAGCAGCTTAGTCGGTACAGGGGCGGCTGGCTACACCTTC.

In its sample, this clone was seen once. The chain carries TRBV5-5 and TRBJ1-2, with a weak D call TRBD1 (6 bases). This CDR3 has 15 residues. Trimming pared 1 base from V and 4 bases from J, leaving 14 bases between. Germline CDR1 SGHKS, CDR2 YYEKEE (reference sequence). This CDR3 reads CASSLLGGPSYGYTF. The CDR3 bases are TGTGCCAGCAGCTTGTTGGGGGGGCCTTCCTATGGCTACACCTTC.

The chain joins TRBV6-6 to TRBJ2-7, with D unclear. CDR1 MNHNY and CDR2 SVGAGI come from the germline V gene (reference sequence). V lost 5 bases, J lost 6 bases, and 20 bases lay in between. The CDR3 length is 15 residues. The CDR3 DNA is TGTGCCAGCAGTGGCGCCCTGCTAGAGGTGAGCGAGCAGTACTTC. It translates to CASSGALLEVSEQYF.

The chain combines TRBV23-1 with TRBJ2-7, with D maybe TRBD2 (5 bases). TRBV23-1 is an ORF, and what it does is uncertain. The V end was cut by 3 bases, the J end by 0 bases, with 21 bases between. CDR3 size: 18 residues. The CDR3 region is CASSQSKPTSFNSYEQYF. DNA for the CDR3: TGCGCCAGCAGTCAGTCGAAACCTACTAGTTTCAACTCCTACGAGCAGTACTTC.

The CDR3 nucleotides read TGTGCCAGCAGTCCCAACACCTATGGCTACACCTTC. It specifies CASSPNTYGYTF. This chain links TRBV6-5 with TRBJ1-2, with D hard to call. Germline CDR1 is MNHEY and CDR2 is SVGAGI. Trimming left V 5 bases short and J 4 bases short, with 8 bases between. This CDR3 spans 12 amino acids.

The rearrangement joins TRBV29-1 to TRBJ1-1; D may be TRBD1 (5 bases). This CDR3 spans 13 amino acids. Trimming left V 1 base short and J 3 bases short, with 9 bases between. Germline CDR1 SQVTM, CDR2 ANQGSEA. The DNA for the CDR3 is TGCAGCGTTGAAGCTCCGGGGGACACTGAAGCTTTCTTT. Its protein is CSVEAPGDTEAFF.

V usage is TRBV4-1 and J usage is TRBJ2-4, with 10 bases identical to TRBD2. This CDR3 is built from 17 residues. Germline CDR1 reads MGHRA; CDR2 reads YSYEKL. Trimming at V came to 0 bases and at J to 6 bases, leaving 8 bases not matched to a gene. The CDR3 loop reads CASSQERAGGHGNIQYF. CDR3 DNA sequence: TGCGCCAGCAGCCAAGAACGAGCGGGAGGGCACGGAAACATTCAGTACTTC.

The gene calls are TRBV7-9 and TRBJ1-6; D not resolved. This CDR3 contains 15 residues. Germline CDR1 and CDR2: SEHNR and FQNEAQ (reference sequence). Trimming took off 1 base at V and 9 bases at J, with 13 bases between the two ends. The CDR3 spells CASSLEAGFGSPLHF. The CDR3 nucleotides read TGTGCCAGCAGCTTAGAGGCGGGGTTCGGTTCACCCCTCCACTTT.

The J gene is TRBJ2-7, the V gene TRBV10-2; the match to TRBD1 covers 11 bases. The CDR3 is 15 amino acids. Losses at the gene ends were 4 bases for V and 6 bases for J; bases not matched to a gene: 8. From germline, CDR1 is WSHSY and CDR2 SAAADI. CDR3 sequence (DNA): TGCGCCAGCAGTGTGTACCCCGGGACAGGGGGCGAGCAGTACTTC. Translation gives CASSVYPGTGGEQYF.

V and J are TRBV14 and TRBJ2-1; D possibly corresponds to TRBD2 (6 bases). The CDR3 extends over 17 amino acids. V lost 2 bases and J lost 0, with 14 bases in between. Germline values: CDR1 SGHDN, CDR2 FVKESK. The CDR3 region has the DNA TGTGCCAGCAGCCAAAGGGGCATGCGGGGCTCCTACAATGAGCAGTTCTTC. Its translation: CASSQRGMRGSYNEQFF.

This rearrangement joins TRBV5-1 to TRBJ2-5; 10 positions match TRBD1. CDR1 is SGHRS and CDR2 is YFSETQ in the germline V gene. The V and J ends lost 0 bases and 5 bases, in that order; junction bases with no gene match: 7. This CDR3 contains 16 residues. CDR3 DNA sequence: TGCGCCAGCAGCTTGGAACGGACAGGGGGGTGGGAGACCCAGTACTTC. Its translation: CASSLERTGGWETQYF.

This clone has just one count. The J gene is TRBJ1-1, the V gene TRBV24-1, with TRBD1 matching 7 bases. V was clipped by 5 bases and J by 7 bases; unmatched bases: 3. CDR1 and CDR2 from the germline V gene are KGHDR and SFDVKD. CDR3 length equals 12 residues. CDR3 sequence reads: CATSGQGVEAFF. CDR3 sequence (DNA): TGTGCCACCAGTGGACAGGGAGTTGAAGCTTTCTTT.

Of note for this clone: One end of the junction varies from germline; a read error may be responsible. J is TRBJ1-1 and V is TRBV6-1; D not certain. The CDR3 has 15 amino acids. Germline CDR1 MNHNS, CDR2 SASEGT. CDR3 amino acids: CASSEAGGVNTEAFF. The CDR3 DNA reads as TGTGCCAGCAGTGAAGCGGGCGGGGTGAATACTGAAGCTTTCTTT.

The V gene is TRBV6-5, the J gene TRBJ2-2, with 10 positions matching TRBD2. Germline-derived CDR1 and CDR2 are MNHEY and SVGAGI. V shed 3 bases, J shed 4 bases, and the junction held 2 bases outside the gene matches. The CDR3 sequence is 15 residues long. The CDR3 coding sequence is TGTGCCAGCAGTTATACTAGCGGGGCCACCGGGGAGCTGTTTTTT. Translation: CASSYTSGATGELFF.

The chain carries TRBV27 and TRBJ2-2, with 8 bases that match TRBD2. Germline V CDR1 and CDR2: MNHEY, SMNVEV (reference sequence). The CDR3 spans 19 residues. With V trimmed by 0 bases and J by 1 base, 10 bases remained unmatched. CDR3 amino acids: CASSLSVLAGTGNTGELFF. The CDR3, as DNA: TGTGCCAGCAGTTTATCCGTTCTAGCGGGCACAGGGAACACCGGGGAGCTGTTTTTT.

The rearrangement links TRBV7-2 to TRBJ2-6; tentatively, D is TRBD2 (5 bases). Germline V gene sequence: CDR1 SGHTA, CDR2 FQGNSA. The ends were cut back, 9 bases at V and 4 bases at J, with 19 bases in the middle. The CDR3 loop spans 16 amino acids. The CDR3 is CASQGGLALGANVLTF. CDR3 nucleotide sequence: TGTGCCAGTCAAGGAGGATTAGCCCTGGGGGCCAACGTCCTGACTTTC.

The chain couples TRBV4-1 to TRBJ2-1, with TRBD1 matching 11 bases. The J segment lost 4 bases and the V segment lost 2 bases, leaving 1 base of the junction unmatched. The CDR3 length is 15 residues. Germline-derived CDR1 and CDR2 are MGHRA and YSYEKL. CDR3 sequence reads: CASSQWDRGYNEQFF. The CDR3 DNA reads as TGCGCCAGCAGCCAATGGGACAGGGGGTACAATGAGCAGTTCTTC.